This TCR beta chain stems from a study of blood T cell repertoires in COVID-19 (dated by TCRdb to the early 2020s). For the wider study: Samples from collaborators originated in the United States, Italy and Spain and spanned both the acute and convalescent phases of COVID-19. The prospective study material was composed of cDNA or gDNA derived from T cells, B-cell-depleted T cells, or PBMCs. Subjects who had been exposed to COVID-19, were actively infected with it, or had recovered from it provided the deeply sampled blood TCRbeta repertoires that made up the dataset. The repertoires were made available in a free public database intended to serve as a resource for research on the immune response to SARS-CoV-2. The samples were drawn from the first 160 participants of the ongoing ImmuneRACE study and from under 1,500 subjects provided by 6 global collaborators. The sample metadata nearly always contained a de-identified subject ID, COVID-19 status, age in years and sex. HLA class I and class II types, where available, came from metadata supplied by the sample provider rather than from assay-based typing. The investigation overall reported the following: The amount of clinical and demographic metadata varied by source and participant and was provided uncurated.

Comments on this clone: Its antigen target is currently unknown. Base qualities are not provided; no much larger clone lies one nucleotide away.

For CDR1 and CDR2, the germline V gene (reference sequence) lists LNHNV and YYDKDF. V was cut back by 1 base and J by 5 bases, leaving a gap of 8 bases between them. From the cysteine through the phenylalanine, the CDR3 covers 14 amino acids. Just CDR3 DNA is preserved here, 42 bases in frame from base 1. Whole blood was collected in K2EDTA tubes by collaborating institutions according to the institutions' own protocols. For TCRbeta analysis, collaborator samples were shipped as frozen whole blood, as isolated PBMCs, or as DNA extracted from either sample type. TCRbeta CDR3 regions were amplified from genomic DNA using the immunoSEQ Assay, a bias-controlled multiplex PCR. On the study's bioinformatics: The number of nucleated cells in each sample was estimated by amplification of reference gene primers within the assay. Sequence reads were collapsed and filtered to measure the absolute abundance of every unique TCRbeta CDR3 rearrangement. Productive Simpson clonality was computed per sample as the square root of Simpson's diversity index over productive rearrangements. This is the immuneACCESS table as TCRdb keeps it, with only in-frame sequences that have V and J called. A part of the clones is gone; compared with another copy, unresolved V genes explain less than half, and the rest is unexplained. Clone size and V and J calls were adopted from that table, with D and trimming inferred from the DNA. The sample has roughly 70,000 clones on record, around 82% of them singletons. Of the sample, about 5% falls within the top ten clones.

The chain is made from TRBV15 and TRBJ2-2, with the D gene too uncertain to name. The sequenced sample consisted of peripheral blood. The TCR originated in a woman aged 55-69 years with acute or convalescent COVID-19. Here is the DNA: TGTGCCACCAGCAGAGGGAGCTCTACCGGGGAGCTGTTTTTT. Its amino acids are CATSRGSSTGELFF.